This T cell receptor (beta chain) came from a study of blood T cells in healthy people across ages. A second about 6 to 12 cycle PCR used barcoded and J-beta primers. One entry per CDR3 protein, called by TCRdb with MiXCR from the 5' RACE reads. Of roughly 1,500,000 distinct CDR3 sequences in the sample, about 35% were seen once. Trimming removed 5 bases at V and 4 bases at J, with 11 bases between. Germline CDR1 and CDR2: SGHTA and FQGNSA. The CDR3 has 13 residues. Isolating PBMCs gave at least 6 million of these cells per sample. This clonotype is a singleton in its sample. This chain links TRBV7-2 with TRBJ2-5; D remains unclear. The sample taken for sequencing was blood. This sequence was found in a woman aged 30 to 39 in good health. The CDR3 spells CASSVKVGETQYF. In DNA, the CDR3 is TGTGCCAGCAGCGTTAAGGTTGGAGAGACCCAGTACTTC.